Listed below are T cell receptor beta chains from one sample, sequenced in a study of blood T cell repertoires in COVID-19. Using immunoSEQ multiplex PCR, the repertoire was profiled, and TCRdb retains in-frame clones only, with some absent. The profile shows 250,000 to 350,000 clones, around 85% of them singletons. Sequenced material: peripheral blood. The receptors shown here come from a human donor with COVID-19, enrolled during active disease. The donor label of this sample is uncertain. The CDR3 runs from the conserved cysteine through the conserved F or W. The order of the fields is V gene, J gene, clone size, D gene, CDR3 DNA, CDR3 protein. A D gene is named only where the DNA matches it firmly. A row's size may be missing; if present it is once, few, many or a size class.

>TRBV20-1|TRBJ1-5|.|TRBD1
TGCAGTGCTAGTGGACCGGGACAGGGGATCTATCAGCCCCAGCATTTT
CSASGPGQGIYQPQHF
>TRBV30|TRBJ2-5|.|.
TGTGCCTGGAGCGAGGTGAAGACCCAGTACTTC
CAWSEVKTQYF
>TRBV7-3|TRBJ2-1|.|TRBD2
TGTGCCAGCGCGGGAGAGCCCCTCAATGAGCAGTTCTTC
CASAGEPLNEQFF
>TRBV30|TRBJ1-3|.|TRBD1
TGTGCCTGGGGACAGGCGTACTCTGGAAACACCATATATTTT
CAWGQAYSGNTIYF
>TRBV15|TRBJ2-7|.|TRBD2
TGTGCCACCAGCACCGCCGGGACTAGCTACTACGAGCAGTACTTC
CATSTAGTSYYEQYF
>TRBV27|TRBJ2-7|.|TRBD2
TGTGCCAGCAGCCTTATAGCGGGAGGGCATTTGTACGAGCAGTACTTC
CASSLIAGGHLYEQYF
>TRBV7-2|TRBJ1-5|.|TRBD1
TGTGCCAGCAGCTTGGGACAGGGCATTCGACCCCAGCATTTT
CASSLGQGIRPQHF
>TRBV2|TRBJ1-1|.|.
TGTGCCAGCAGTCCGGGGGTATCAAACACTGAAGCTTTCTTT
CASSPGVSNTEAFF
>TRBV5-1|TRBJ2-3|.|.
TGCGCCAGCAGCTTGGGGGGGCAAGATACGCAGTATTTT
CASSLGGQDTQYF
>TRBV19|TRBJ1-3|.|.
TGTGCCAGTCGGGACTCTGGAAACACCATATATTTT
CASRDSGNTIYF
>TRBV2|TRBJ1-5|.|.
TGTGCCAGCACGTACAGGAGCAATCAGCCCCAGCATTTT
CASTYRSNQPQHF
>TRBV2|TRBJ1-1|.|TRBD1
TGTGCCAGCAGGACCGGGACAGCGTACATGAACACTGAAGCTTTCTTT
CASRTGTAYMNTEAFF
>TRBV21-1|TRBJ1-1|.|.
TGTGCCAGGGACAGCGAGAACACTGAAGCTTTCTTT
CARDSENTEAFF
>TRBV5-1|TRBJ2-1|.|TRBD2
TGCGCCAGCAGCTTGGAGGTCAGCGGGAGTGACAATGAGCAGTTCTTC
CASSLEVSGSDNEQFF
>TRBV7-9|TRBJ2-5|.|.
TGTGCCAGCAGCTTCGGCGGAGAAGAGACCCAGTACTTC
CASSFGGEETQYF
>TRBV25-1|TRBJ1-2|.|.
TGTGCCAGCAGTGAATATGACGGGGTTATAGGGGGCTACACCTTC
CASSEYDGVIGGYTF
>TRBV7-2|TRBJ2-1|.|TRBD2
TGTGCCAGCAGTGGGACTAGCGGGTACAATGAGCAGTTCTTC
CASSGTSGYNEQFF
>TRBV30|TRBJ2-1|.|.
TGTGCCTGGAGGGCGGGAACTTACAATGAGCAGTTCTTC
CAWRAGTYNEQFF
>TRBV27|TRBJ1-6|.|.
TGTGCCAGCAGTTGGGGAGGCTCCTATAATTCACCCCTCCACTTT
CASSWGGSYNSPLHF
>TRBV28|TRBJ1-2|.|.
TGTGCCAGCTGGGAGATCTATGGCTACACCTTC
CASWEIYGYTF
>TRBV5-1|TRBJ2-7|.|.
TGCGCCAGCAGCCACTACCAGGGTTCTTCCTACGAGCAGTACTTC
CASSHYQGSSYEQYF
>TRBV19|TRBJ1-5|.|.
TGTGCCAGTTTAGAGCAGGCGGACAGAAGCAATCAGCCCCAGCATTTT
CASLEQADRSNQPQHF
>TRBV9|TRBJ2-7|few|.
TGTGCCAGCAGCGTTAGAGTCGCGGATCCTCTGGACGAGCAGTACTTC
CASSVRVADPLDEQYF
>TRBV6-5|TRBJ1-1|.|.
TGTGCCAGCAGAGATCCGGCGGGGAACACTGAAGCTTTCTTT
CASRDPAGNTEAFF
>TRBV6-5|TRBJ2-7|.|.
TGTGCCAGCAGTCGGAGTCGAAACGAGCAGTACTTC
CASSRSRNEQYF